This TCR beta chain was sequenced during a study of CD8+ T cells in alopecia areata. Study-level information: Treated patients were given 5 to 10 mg oral tofacitinib twice daily.

The treatment here: oral pan-JAK inhibitor, 5-10 mg twice daily. PBMCs provided sorted CD4+ and CD8+ T cells. The V gene's germline CDR1 is SGHRS and CDR2 YFSETQ. The CDR3 has 12 residues. Trimming cost V 3 bases and J 9 bases, with 13 bases left between them. RNA extraction and reverse transcription yielded cDNA as sequencing template. TCRdb keeps only in-frame clones here, not all; method: immunoSEQ multiplex PCR. The repertoire holds 200,000 or so clones, with roughly two fifths as singletons. The material sequenced was CD4+ T cells sorted from blood, taken between weeks 30 and 35, from a patient treated with tofacitinib. The chain combines TRBV5-1 with TRBJ2-7; no firm D call. The TCR originated in a human donor with alopecia areata. CDR3 in DNA: TGCGCCAGCAGCTCCCTCAAAGGGCTGCAGTACTTC. This sequence encodes CASSSLKGLQYF. Full variable domain (missing parts from reference TRBV5-1 and TRBJ2-7): KAGVTQTPRYLIKTRGQQVTLSCSPISGHRSVSWYQQTPGQGLQFLFEYFSETQRNKGNFPGRFSGRQFSNSRSEMNVSTLELGDSALYLCASSSLKGLQYFGPGTRLTVT.